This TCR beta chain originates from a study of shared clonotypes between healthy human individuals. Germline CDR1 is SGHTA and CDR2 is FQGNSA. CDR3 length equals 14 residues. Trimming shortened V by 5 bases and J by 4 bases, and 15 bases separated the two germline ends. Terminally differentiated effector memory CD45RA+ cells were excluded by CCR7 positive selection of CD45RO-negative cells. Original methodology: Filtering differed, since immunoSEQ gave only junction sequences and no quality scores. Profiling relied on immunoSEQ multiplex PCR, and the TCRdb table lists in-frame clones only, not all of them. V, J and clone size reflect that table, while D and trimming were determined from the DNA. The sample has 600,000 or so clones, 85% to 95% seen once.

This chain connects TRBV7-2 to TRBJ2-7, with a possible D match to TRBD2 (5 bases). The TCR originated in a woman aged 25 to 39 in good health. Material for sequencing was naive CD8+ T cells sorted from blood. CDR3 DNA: TGTGCCAGCAGCCCGGAGCGGTTCCTTTACGAGCAGTACTTC. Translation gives CASSPERFLYEQYF.